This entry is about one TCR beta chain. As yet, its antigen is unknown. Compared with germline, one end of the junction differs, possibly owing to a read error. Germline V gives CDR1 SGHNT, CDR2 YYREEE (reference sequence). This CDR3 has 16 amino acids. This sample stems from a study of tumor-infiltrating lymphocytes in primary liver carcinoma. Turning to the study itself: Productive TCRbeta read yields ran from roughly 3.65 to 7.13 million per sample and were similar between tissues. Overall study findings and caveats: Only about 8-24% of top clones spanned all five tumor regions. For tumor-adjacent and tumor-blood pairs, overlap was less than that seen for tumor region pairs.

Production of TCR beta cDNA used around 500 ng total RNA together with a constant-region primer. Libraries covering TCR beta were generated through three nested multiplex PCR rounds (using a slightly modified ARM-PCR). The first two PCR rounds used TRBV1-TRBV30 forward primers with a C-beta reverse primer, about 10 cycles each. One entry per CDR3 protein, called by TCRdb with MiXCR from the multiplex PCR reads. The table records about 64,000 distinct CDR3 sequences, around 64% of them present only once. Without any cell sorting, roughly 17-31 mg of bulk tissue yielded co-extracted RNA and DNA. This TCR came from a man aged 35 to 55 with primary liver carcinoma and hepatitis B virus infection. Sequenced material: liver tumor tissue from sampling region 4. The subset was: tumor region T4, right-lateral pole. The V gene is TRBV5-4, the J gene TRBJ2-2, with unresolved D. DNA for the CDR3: TGTGCCATCAGCTGGGTCCTTAGATCGAACACCGGGGAGCTGTTTTTT. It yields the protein CAISWVLRSNTGELFF.